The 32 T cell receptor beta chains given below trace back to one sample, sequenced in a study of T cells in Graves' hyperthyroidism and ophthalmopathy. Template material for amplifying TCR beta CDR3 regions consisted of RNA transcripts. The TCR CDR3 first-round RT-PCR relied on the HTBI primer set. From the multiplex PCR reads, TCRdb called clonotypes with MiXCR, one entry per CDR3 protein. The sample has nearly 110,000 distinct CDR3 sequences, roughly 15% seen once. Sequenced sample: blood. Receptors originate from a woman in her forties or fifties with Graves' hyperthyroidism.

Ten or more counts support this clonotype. CDR3 sequence (DNA): TGTGCCAGCAGGCGCCCCACCGGGGGCTCCGGGGGGCTCGATGAGCAGTTCTTC. The encoded protein is CASRRPTGGSGGLDEQFF. The V gene is TRBV28, the J gene TRBJ2-1; tentative D call: TRBD2 (7 bases). V lost 6 bases to trimming and J lost 8 bases, with 29 bases between them. Germline V CDR1 and CDR2: MDHEN, SYDVKM. The length of the CDR3 is 18 residues. Full variable domain (rest looked up from reference TRBV28 and TRBJ2-1): DVKVTQSSRYLVKRTGEKVFLECVQDMDHENMFWYRQDPGLGLRLIYFSYDVKMKEKGDIPEGYSVSREKKERFSLILESASTNQTSMYLCASRRPTGGSGGLDEQFFGPGTRLTVL.

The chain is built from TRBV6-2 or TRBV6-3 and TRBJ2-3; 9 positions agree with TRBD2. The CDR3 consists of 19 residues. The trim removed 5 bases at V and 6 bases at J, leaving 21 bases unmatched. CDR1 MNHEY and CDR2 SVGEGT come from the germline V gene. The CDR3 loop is CASSRSLGTSLPWSDTQYF. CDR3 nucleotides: TGTGCCAGCAGTAGGAGCCTCGGGACTAGCCTCCCGTGGTCCGATACGCAGTATTTT.

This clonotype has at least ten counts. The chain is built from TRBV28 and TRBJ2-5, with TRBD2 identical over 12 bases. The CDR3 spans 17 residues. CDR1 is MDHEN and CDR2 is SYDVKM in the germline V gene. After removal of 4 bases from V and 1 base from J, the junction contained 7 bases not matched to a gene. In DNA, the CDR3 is TGTGCCAGCAGTTCCGCCGGGACTAGCGGGTTCCAAGAGACCCAGTACTTC. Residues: CASSSAGTSGFQETQYF.

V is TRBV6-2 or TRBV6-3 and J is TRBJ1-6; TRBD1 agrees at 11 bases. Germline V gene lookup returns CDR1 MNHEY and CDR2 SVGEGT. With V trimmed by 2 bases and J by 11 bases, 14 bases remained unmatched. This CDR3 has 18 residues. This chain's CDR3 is CASSYTLRDRGFFTPLHF. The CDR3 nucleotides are TGTGCCAGCAGTTACACCTTACGGGACAGGGGGTTTTTTACACCCCTCCACTTT.

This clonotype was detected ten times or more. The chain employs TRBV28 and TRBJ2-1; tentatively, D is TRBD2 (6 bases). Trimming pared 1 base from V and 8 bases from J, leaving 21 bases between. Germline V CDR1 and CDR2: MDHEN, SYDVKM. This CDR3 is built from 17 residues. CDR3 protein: CASSLSLTSTLWDEQFF. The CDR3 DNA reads TGTGCCAGCAGTTTATCTTTGACTAGTACCCTCTGGGATGAGCAGTTCTTC.

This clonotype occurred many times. CDR3 sequence: CASSLGREYEQFF. In DNA form, the CDR3 reads TGTGCCAGCAGTTTGGGACGAGAATATGAGCAGTTCTTC. The J gene is TRBJ2-1, the V gene TRBV12-3 or TRBV12-4; perhaps D is TRBD1 or TRBD2 (5 bases each). V shed 3 bases and J shed 8 bases, with 11 bases lying between them. The CDR3 is 13 residues long.

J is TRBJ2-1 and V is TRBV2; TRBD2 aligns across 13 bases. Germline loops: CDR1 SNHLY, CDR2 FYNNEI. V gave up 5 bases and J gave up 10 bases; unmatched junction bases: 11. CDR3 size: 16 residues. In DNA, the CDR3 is TGTGCCAGCAGTTTCCCGGGACTAGCGGGACTTAACGAGCAGTTCTTC. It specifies CASSFPGLAGLNEQFF.

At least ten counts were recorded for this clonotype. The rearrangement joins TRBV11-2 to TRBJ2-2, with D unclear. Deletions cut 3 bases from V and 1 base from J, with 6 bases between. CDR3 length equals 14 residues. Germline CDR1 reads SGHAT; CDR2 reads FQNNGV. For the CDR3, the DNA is TGTGCCAGCAGCTTTACAGAGAACACCGGGGAGCTGTTTTTT. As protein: CASSFTENTGELFF.

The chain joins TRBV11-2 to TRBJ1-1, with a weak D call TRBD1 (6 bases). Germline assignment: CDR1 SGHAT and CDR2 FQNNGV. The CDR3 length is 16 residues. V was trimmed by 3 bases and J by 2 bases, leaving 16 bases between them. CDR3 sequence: CASSLRSDRFNTEAFF. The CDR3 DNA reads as TGTGCCAGCAGCTTGAGAAGCGACAGGTTCAACACTGAAGCTTTCTTT.

The DNA for the CDR3 is TGTGCCAGCAGCTTGGTATGGCTAGCGGGAGGGCCGTCACCTGAGCAGTTCTTC. This encodes CASSLVWLAGGPSPEQFF. The chain carries TRBV11-1 and TRBJ2-1; TRBD2 agrees at 12 bases. Germline trimming cut 3 bases from V and 9 bases from J; bases unmatched to any gene: 15. The germline V gene has CDR1 SGHAT and CDR2 FQDESV (reference sequence). CDR3 length: 18 amino acids.

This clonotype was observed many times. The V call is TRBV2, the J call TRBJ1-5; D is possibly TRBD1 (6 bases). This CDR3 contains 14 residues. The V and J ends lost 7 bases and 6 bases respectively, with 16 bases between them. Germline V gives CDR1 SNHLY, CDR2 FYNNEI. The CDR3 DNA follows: TGTGCCAGCATGGGCAACAGGGTCTCTCAGCCCCAGCATTTT. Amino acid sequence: CASMGNRVSQPQHF.

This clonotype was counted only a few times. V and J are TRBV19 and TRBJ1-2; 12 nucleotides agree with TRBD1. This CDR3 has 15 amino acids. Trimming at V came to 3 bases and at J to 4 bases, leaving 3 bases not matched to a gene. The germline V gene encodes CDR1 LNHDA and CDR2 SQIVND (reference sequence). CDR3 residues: CASSIPGQGAYGYTF. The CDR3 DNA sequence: TGTGCCAGTAGTATTCCGGGACAGGGGGCCTATGGCTACACCTTC.

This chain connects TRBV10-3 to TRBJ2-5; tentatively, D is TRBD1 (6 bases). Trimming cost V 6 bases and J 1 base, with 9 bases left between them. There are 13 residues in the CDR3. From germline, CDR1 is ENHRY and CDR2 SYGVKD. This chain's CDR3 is CAISSDSQETQYF. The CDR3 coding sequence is TGTGCCATCAGCTCGGACAGCCAAGAGACCCAGTACTTC.

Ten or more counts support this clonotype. CDR3 sequence reads: CASSPRQGSGSYEQYF. CDR3 sequence (DNA): TGTGCCAGCAGCCCGCGACAGGGTAGCGGGTCCTACGAGCAGTACTTC. This chain uses TRBV7-9 with TRBJ2-7; either TRBD1 or TRBD2 may fit D (7 bases each). Trimming left V 5 bases short and J 1 base short, with 18 bases between. This CDR3 region has 16 residues. CDR1 is SEHNR, CDR2 FQNEAQ, per germline (reference sequence).

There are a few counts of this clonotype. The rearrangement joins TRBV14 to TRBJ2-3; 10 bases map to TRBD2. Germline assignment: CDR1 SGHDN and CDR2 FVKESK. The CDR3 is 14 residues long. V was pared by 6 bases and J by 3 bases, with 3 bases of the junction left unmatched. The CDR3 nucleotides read TGTGCCAGCAGGCTAGCGGGAGCGACAGATACGCAGTATTTT. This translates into CASRLAGATDTQYF.

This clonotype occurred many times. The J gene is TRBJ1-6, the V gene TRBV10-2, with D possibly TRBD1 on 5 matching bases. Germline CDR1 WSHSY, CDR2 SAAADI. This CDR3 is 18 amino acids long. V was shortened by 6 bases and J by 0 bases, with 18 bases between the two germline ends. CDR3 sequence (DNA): TGCGCCAGCAGCGCTCGGACGGGGGAGAGCTCCTATAATTCACCCCTCCACTTT. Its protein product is CASSARTGESSYNSPLHF.

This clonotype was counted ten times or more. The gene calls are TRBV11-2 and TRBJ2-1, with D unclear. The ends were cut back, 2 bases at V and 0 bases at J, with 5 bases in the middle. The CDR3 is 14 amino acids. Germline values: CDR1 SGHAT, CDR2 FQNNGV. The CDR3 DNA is TGTGCCAGCAGCTTATACAACTCCTACAATGAGCAGTTCTTC. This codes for CASSLYNSYNEQFF.

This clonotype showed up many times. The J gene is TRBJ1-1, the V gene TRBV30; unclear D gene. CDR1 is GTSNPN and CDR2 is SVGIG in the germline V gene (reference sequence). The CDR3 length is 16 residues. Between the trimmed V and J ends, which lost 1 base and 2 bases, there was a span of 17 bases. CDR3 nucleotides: TGTGCCTGGAGTGGCCCACTGGTGACCGACAACACTGAAGCTTTCTTT. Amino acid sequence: CAWSGPLVTDNTEAFF. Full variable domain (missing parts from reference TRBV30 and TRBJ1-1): SQTIHQWPATLVQPVGSPLSLECTVEGTSNPNLYWYRQAAGRGLQLLFYSVGIGQISSEVPQNLSASRPQDRQFILSSKKLLLSDSGFYLCAWSGPLVTDNTEAFFGQGTRLTVV.

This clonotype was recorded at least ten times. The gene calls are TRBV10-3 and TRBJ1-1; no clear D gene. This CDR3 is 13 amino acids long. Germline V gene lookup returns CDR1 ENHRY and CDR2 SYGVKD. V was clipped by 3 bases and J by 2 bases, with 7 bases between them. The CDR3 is CAISDRSNTEAFF. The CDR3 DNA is TGTGCCATCAGTGACAGGAGCAACACTGAAGCTTTCTTT.

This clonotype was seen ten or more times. CDR3 sequence reads: CASSPINNEQFF. The DNA for the CDR3 is TGCGCCAGCAGCCCAATTAACAATGAGCAGTTCTTC. The V and J genes are TRBV5-1 and TRBJ2-1, with D unresolved. Germline V gene data show CDR1 as SGHRS and CDR2 as YFSETQ. V was pared by 4 bases and J by 5 bases, with 7 bases between. The CDR3 runs 12 residues.

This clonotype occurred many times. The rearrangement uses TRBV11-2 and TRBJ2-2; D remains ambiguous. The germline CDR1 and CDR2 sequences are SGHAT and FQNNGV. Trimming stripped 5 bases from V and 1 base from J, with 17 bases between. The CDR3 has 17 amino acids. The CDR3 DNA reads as TGTGCCAGCAGCCAATCGAACTGGGAAGAGAACACCGGGGAGCTGTTTTTT. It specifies CASSQSNWEENTGELFF.

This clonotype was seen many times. CDR3 nucleotides: TGTGCCAGCAGCTTAGCAGGTGGGGGGCAGTTCTTC. Encoded protein: CASSLAGGGQFF. V gene TRBV11-2 combines with J gene TRBJ2-1, with D possibly being TRBD1 or TRBD2 (5 bases each). Germline values: CDR1 SGHAT, CDR2 FQNNGV. The CDR3 has 12 residues. V was cut by 1 base and J by 12 bases, with 10 bases left in between.

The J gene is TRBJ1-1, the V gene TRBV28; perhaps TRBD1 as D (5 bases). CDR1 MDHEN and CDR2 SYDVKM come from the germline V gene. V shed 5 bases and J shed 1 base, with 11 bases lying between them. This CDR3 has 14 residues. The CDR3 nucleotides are TGTGCCAGCAGTCTCCCAGGACAGAACACTGAAGCTTTCTTT. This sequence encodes CASSLPGQNTEAFF.

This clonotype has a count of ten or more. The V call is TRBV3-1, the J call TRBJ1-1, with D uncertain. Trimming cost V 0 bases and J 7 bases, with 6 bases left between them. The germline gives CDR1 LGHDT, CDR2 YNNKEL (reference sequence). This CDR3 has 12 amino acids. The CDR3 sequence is CASSQDRREAFF. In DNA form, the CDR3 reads TGTGCCAGCAGCCAAGATAGGCGTGAAGCTTTCTTT.

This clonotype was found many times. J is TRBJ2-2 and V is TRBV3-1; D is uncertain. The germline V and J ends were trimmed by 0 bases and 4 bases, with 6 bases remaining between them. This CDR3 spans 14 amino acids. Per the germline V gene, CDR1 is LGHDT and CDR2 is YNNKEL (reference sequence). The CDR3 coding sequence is TGTGCCAGCAGCCAAGAGGGCGGCACCGGGGAGCTGTTTTTT. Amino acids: CASSQEGGTGELFF.

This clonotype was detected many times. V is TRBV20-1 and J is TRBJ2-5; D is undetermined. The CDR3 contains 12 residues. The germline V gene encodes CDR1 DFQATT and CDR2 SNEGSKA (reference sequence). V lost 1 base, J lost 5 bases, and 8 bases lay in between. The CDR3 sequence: CSARAGSETQYF. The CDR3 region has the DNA TGCAGTGCTAGAGCAGGATCCGAGACCCAGTACTTC.

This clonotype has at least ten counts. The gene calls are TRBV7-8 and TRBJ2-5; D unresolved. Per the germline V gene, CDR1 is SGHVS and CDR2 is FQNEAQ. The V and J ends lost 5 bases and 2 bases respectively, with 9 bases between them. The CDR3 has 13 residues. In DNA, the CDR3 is TGTGCCAGCAGCCGGTGGATACAAGAGACCCAGTACTTC. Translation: CASSRWIQETQYF.

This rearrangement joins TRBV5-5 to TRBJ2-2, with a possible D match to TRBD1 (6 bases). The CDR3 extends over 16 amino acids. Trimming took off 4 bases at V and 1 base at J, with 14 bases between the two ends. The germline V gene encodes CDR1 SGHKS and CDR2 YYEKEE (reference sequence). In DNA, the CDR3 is TGTGCCAGCAGCGTTACAGGGAAATTGAACACCGGGGAGCTGTTTTTT. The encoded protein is CASSVTGKLNTGELFF.

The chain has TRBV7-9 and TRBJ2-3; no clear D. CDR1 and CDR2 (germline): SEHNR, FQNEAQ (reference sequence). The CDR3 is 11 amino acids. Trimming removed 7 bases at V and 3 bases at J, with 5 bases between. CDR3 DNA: TGTGCCAGCACCCTTACAGATACGCAGTATTTT. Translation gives CASTLTDTQYF.

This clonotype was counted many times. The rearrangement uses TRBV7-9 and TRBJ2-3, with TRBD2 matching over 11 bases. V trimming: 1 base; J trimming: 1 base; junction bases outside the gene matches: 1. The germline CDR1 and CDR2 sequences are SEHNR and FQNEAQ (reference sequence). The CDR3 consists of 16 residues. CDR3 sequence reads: CASSLEGLAGTDTQYF. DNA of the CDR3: TGTGCCAGCAGCTTAGAGGGACTAGCGGGCACAGATACGCAGTATTTT. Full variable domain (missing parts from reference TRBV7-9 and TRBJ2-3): DTGVSQNPRHKITKRGQNVTFRCDPISEHNRLYWYRQTLGQGPEFLTYFQNEAQLEKSRLLSDRFSAERPKGSFSTLEIQRTEQGDSAMYLCASSLEGLAGTDTQYFGPGTRLTVL.

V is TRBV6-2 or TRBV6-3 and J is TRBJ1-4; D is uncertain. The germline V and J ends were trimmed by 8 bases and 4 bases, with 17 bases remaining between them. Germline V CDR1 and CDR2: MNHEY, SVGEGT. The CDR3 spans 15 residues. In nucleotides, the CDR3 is TGTGCCAGCTCGGGTAGACCCTTGCTTAATGAAAAACTGTTTTTT. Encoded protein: CASSGRPLLNEKLFF.

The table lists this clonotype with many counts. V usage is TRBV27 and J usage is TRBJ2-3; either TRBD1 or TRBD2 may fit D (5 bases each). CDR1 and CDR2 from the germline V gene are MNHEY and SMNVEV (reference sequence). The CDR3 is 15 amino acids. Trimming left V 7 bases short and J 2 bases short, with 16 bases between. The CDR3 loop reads CASMGVGMLTDTQYF. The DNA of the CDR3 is TGTGCCAGCATGGGGGTCGGGATGCTCACAGATACGCAGTATTTT.